This T cell receptor (beta chain) was observed in a study of blood T cell repertoires in COVID-19. Across the study: Researchers got acute and convalescent COVID-19 samples from the United States, Italy and Spain. T cells, B-cell-depleted T cells, or PBMCs supplied cDNA or gDNA.

V gave up 4 bases and J gave up 1 base; unmatched junction bases: 5. The CDR3 length is 16 residues. Germline V CDR1 and CDR2: MNHEY, SMNVEV (reference sequence). Original methodology: Estimation of nucleated cell counts relied on the amplification of reference gene primers. Only in-frame clones appear in the TCRdb table, and some are missing; sequencing was by immunoSEQ multiplex PCR. V and J calls and clone size are those listed in that table; D and trimming were worked out from the DNA. Counted here are approximately 150,000 clones, 82% occurring once; the ten biggest clones make up about 8.4%. The sequence came from a woman in her 70s with acute or convalescent COVID-19. V and J are TRBV27 and TRBJ2-5, with TRBD2 matching 11 bases. Sample: peripheral blood. The CDR3 spells CASSWGSGGAQETQYF. CDR3 coding DNA: TGTGCCAGCAGTTGGGGTAGCGGGGGGGCCCAAGAGACCCAGTACTTC.